This T cell receptor (beta chain) was captured by sequencing in a study of shared clonotypes between healthy human individuals. Terminally differentiated effector memory CD45RA+ cells were excluded from the naive CD8 cells, which were CD45RO-negative and positively selected for CCR7. The donors were adults (healthy and HIV-negative) with no recent acute infections or vaccinations. Study-wide points: Estimated richness was generally greater in naive than memory subsets.

Comments on this clone: Its antigen is undetermined.

Profiled with immunoSEQ multiplex PCR; TCRdb holds only in-frame clones, not every one. The sample contains about 1.9 million clones, over 85% of which appear only once. Germline CDR1 is SGHAT and CDR2 is FQNNGV. The CDR3 contains 14 residues. The source of this sequence is a man younger than 30 in good health. Some clones in this sample may be carry-over from other donors' samples. Sequencing was done on a sample of naive CD8+ T cells from PBMCs. V usage is TRBV11-2 and J usage is TRBJ2-5; TRBD1 is a possible D gene (6 bases). The DNA end favors TRBJ2-7, so the J call may be wrong. The CDR3 region is CASIYRDKPYEQYF. Written as DNA, the CDR3 is TGTGCCAGCATATACCGGGACAAACCCTACGAGCAGTACTTC.